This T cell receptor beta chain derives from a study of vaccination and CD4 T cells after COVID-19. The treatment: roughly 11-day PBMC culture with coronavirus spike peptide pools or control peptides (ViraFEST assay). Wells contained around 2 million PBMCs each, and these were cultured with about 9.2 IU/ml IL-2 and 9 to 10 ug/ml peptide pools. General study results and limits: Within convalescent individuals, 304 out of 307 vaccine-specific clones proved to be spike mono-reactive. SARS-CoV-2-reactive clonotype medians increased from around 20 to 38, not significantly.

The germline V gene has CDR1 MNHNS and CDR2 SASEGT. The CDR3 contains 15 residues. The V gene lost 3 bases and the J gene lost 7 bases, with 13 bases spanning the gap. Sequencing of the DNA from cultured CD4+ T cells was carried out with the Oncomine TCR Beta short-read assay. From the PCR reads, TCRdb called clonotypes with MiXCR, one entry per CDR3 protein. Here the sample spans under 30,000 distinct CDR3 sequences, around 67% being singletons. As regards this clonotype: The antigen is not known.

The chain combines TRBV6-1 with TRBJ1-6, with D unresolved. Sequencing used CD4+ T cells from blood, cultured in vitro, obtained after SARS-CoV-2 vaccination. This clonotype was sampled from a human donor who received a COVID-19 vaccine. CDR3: CASSDLRGRNSPLHF. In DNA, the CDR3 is TGTGCCAGCAGTGATTTGCGCGGGAGGAATTCACCCCTCCACTTT.